This record concerns one T cell receptor (beta chain) sequence. Assay: immunoSEQ multiplex PCR; the TCRdb copy retains only in-frame clones and omits some. Of about 200,000 clones in the sample, roughly 81% are singletons; the top ten hold around 5.2%. The CDR3 has 13 amino acids. Germline values: CDR1 SGHTA, CDR2 FQGNSA. The junction had 5 bases not matched to a gene; V was cut back by 5 bases and J by 8 bases. The sample comes from a study of blood T cell repertoires in COVID-19. Study background: Acute and convalescent COVID-19 specimens originated in the United States, Italy and Spain. T cells, B-cell-depleted T cells, or PBMCs provided the cDNA or gDNA that served as material.

The rearrangement joins TRBV7-2 to TRBJ1-4; 7 bases line up with TRBD1. Source material: peripheral blood. The sequence came from a woman over 75 with acute or convalescent COVID-19. The CDR3 DNA reads as TGTGCCAGCAGCCCCCGGACAGGCGAAAAACTGTTTTTT. As protein: CASSPRTGEKLFF.